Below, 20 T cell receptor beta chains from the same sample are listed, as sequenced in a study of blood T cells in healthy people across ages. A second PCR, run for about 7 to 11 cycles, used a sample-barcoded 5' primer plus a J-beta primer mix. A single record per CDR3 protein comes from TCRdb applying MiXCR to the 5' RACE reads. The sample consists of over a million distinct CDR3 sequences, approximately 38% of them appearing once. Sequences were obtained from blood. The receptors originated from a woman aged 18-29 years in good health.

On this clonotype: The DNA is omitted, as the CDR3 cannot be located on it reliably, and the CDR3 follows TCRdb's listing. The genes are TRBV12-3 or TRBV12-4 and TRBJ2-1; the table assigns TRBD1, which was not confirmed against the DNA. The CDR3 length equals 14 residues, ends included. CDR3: CASSSSTVYYEQFF.

CDR3 DNA: TGTGCCAGCAGCCATGACTCGGCGTTTACCTACGAGCAGTACTTC. Residues: CASSHDSAFTYEQYF. The rearrangement joins TRBV2 to TRBJ2-7, with D uncertain. The CDR3 covers 15 residues. V was cut by 6 bases and J by 2 bases, with 17 bases left in between. Germline assignment: CDR1 SNHLY and CDR2 FYNNEI.

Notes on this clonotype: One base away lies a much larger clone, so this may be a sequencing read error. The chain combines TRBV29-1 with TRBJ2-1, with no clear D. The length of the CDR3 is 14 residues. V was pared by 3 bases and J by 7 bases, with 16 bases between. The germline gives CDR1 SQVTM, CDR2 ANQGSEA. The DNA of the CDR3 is TGCAGCGTTGATCATGGACCCGCCCGGAATGAGCAGTTCTTC. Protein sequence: CSVDHGPARNEQFF.

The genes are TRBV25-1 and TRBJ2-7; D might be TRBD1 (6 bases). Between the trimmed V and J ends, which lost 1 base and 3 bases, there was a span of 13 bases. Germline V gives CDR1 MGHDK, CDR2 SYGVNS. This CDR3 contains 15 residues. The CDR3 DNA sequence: TGTGCCAGCAGTGAATCTGGAGACAGGTACTACGAGCAGTACTTC. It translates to CASSESGDRYYEQYF.

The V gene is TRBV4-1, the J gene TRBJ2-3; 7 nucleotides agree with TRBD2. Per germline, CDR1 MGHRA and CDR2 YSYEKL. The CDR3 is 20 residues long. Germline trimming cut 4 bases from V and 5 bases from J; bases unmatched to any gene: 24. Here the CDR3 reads CASSPGGKVGLSSGGDTQYF. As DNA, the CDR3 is TGCGCCAGCAGCCCGGGAGGTAAGGTCGGTCTCAGCTCAGGAGGAGATACGCAGTATTTT.

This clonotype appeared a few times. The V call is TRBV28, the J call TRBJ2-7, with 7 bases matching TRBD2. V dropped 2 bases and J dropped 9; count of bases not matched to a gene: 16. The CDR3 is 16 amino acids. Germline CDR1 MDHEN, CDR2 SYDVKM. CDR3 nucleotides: TGTGCCAGCAGTTTACCTATTACTAGCGTGTCACACGGGCAGTACTTC. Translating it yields CASSLPITSVSHGQYF.

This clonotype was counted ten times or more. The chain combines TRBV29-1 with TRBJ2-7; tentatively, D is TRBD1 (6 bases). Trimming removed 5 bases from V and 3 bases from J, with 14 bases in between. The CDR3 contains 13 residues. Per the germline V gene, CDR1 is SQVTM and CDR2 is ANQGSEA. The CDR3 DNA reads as TGCAGCGTTAGGATCGGACAGATCTACGAGCAGTACTTC. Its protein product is CSVRIGQIYEQYF.

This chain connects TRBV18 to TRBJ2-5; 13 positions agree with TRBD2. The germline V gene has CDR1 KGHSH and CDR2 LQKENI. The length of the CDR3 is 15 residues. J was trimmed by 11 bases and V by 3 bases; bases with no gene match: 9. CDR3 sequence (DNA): TGTGCCAGCTCACCCGGGACTAGCGGGAATAATGAGCAGTACTTC. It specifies CASSPGTSGNNEQYF.

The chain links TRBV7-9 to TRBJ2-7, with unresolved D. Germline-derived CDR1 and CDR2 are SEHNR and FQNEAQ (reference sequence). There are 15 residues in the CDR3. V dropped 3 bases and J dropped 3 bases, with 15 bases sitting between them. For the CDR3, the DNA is TGTGCCAGCAGCTTTGGTCGGCGCCTGATCTACGAGCAGTACTTC. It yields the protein CASSFGRRLIYEQYF.

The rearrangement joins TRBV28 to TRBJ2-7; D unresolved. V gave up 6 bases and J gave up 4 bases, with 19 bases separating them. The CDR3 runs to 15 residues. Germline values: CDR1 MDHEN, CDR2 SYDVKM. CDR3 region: CASSWVDLRGYEQYF. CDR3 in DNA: TGTGCCAGCAGCTGGGTTGATCTCCGAGGATACGAGCAGTACTTC.

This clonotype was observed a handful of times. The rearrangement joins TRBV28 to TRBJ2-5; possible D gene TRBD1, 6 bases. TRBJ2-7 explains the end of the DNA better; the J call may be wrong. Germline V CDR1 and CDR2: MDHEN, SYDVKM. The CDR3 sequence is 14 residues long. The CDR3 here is CASSKQGPPYEQYF. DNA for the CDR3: TGTGCCAGCAGTAAACAGGGACCCCCCTACGAGCAGTACTTC.

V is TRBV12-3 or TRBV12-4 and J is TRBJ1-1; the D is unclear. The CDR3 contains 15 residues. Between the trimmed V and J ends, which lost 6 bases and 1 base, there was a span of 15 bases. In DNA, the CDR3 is TGTGCCAGCAGCGCCGTGAGACACCCGAACACTGAAGCTTTCTTT. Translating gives CASSAVRHPNTEAFF.

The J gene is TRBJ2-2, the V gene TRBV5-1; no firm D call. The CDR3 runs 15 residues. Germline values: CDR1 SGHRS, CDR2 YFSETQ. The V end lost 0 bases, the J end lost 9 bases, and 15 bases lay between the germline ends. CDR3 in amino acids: CASSLADPKVRELFF. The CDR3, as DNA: TGCGCCAGCAGCTTGGCGGACCCAAAAGTCCGGGAGCTGTTTTTT.

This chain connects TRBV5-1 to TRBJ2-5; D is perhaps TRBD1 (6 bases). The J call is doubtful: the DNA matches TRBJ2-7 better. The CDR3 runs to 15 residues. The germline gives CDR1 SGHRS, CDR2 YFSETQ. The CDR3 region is CASSLVDGSRGEQYF. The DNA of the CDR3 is TGCGCCAGCAGCTTGGTCGACGGCAGCAGGGGCGAGCAGTACTTC.

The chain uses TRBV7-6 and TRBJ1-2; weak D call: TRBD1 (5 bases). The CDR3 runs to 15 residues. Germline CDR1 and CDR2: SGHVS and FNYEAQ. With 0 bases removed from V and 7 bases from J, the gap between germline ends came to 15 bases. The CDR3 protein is CASSLAGRLDGGYTF. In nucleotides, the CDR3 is TGTGCCAGCAGCTTAGCGGGACGCCTGGATGGTGGCTACACCTTC.

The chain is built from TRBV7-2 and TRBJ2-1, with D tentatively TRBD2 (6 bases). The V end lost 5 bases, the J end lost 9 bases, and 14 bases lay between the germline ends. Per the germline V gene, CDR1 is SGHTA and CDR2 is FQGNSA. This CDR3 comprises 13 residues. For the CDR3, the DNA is TGTGCCAGCAGCGATCCACTAGCTCCTGAGCAGTTCTTC. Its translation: CASSDPLAPEQFF.

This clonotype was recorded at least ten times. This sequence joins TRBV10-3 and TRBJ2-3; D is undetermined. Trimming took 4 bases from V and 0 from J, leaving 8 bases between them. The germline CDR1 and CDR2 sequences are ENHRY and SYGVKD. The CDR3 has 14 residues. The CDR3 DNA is TGTGCCATCAGTGGACGTGGGAGCACAGATACGCAGTATTTT. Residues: CAISGRGSTDTQYF.

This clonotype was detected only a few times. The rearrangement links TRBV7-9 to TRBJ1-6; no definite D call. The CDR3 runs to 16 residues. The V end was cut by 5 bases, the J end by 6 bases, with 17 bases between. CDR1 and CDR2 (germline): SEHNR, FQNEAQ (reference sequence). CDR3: CASSPSLTLANSPLHF. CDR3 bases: TGTGCCAGCAGCCCTAGTTTAACCCTGGCTAATTCACCCCTCCACTTT.

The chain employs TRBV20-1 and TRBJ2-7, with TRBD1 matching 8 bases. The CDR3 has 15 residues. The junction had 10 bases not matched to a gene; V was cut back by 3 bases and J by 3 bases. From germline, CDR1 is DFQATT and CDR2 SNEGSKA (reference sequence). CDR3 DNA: TGCAGTGCTAGGGCCAGACAGGGGACCATCTACGAGCAGTACTTC. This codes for CSARARQGTIYEQYF.

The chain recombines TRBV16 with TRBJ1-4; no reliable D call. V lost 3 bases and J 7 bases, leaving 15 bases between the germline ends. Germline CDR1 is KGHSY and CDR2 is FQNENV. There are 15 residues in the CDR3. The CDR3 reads CASSQETVFGEKLFF. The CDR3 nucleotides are TGTGCCAGCAGCCAGGAGACGGTTTTCGGTGAAAAACTGTTTTTT.